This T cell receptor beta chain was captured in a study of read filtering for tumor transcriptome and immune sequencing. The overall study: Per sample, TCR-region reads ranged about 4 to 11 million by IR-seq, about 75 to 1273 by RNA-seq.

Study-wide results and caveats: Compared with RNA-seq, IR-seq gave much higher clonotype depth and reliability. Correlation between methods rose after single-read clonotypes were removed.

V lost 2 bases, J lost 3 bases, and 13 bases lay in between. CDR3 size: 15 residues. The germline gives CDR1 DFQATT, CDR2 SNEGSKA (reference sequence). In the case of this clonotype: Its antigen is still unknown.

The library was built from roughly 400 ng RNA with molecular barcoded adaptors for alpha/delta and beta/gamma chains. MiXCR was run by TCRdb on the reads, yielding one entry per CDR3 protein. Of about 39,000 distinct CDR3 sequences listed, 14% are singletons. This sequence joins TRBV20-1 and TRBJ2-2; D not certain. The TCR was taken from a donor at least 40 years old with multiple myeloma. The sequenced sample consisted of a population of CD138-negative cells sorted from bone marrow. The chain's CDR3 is CSARPGDTYTGELFF. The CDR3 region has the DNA TGCAGTGCTAGACCAGGAGATACGTACACCGGGGAGCTGTTTTTT.